These 25 T cell receptor beta chains were all obtained from the same sample, sequenced in a study of T cells after yellow fever vaccination. Using its own MiXCR run on the 5' RACE reads, TCRdb lists one record per CDR3 protein. The table has around 140,000 distinct CDR3 sequences, about 7.7% seen once. The sample here was CD4+ T cells sorted from PBMCs, taken 5 days after the yellow fever booster vaccination. These receptors all come from a man aged 25 to 45 who received the YFV17D yellow fever vaccine.

The chain couples TRBV11-2 to TRBJ2-2, with 8 bases fitting TRBD1. Trimming removed 1 base from V and 4 bases from J; junction bases left unmatched: 11. This CDR3 spans 18 amino acids. CDR1 and CDR2 (germline): SGHAT, FQNNGV. CDR3 sequence reads: CASSLVSLRTGRTGELFF. The CDR3 region has the DNA TGTGCCAGCAGCTTAGTCTCCTTAAGGACAGGGCGCACCGGGGAGCTGTTTTTT. The variable domain in full, completed from reference TRBV11-2 and TRBJ2-2, reads EAGVAQSPRYKIIEKRQSVAFWCNPISGHATLYWYQQILGQGPKLLIQFQNNGVVDDSQLPKDRFSAERLKGVDSTLKIQPAKLEDSAVYLCASSLVSLRTGRTGELFFGEGSRLTVL.

This clonotype was detected a few times. The chain is built from TRBV20-1 and TRBJ2-6, with D possibly being TRBD2 (6 bases). The V end lost 3 bases, the J end lost 2 bases, and 11 bases lay between the germline ends. Germline V gives CDR1 DFQATT, CDR2 SNEGSKA (reference sequence). This CDR3 comprises 15 residues. The CDR3 coding sequence is TGCAGTGCTAGTAGACCGGGAGCTGGGGCCAACGTCCTGACTTTC. Protein: CSASRPGAGANVLTF.

This clonotype came up many times. CDR3 residues: CSARVQGTDTQYF. Written as DNA, the CDR3 is TGCAGTGCTAGAGTACAGGGGACCGATACGCAGTATTTT. This chain links TRBV20-1 with TRBJ2-3, with 7 nucleotides matching TRBD1. J lost 6 bases, V lost 1 base, and 4 bases had no gene match. Germline V lookup: CDR1 DFQATT, CDR2 SNEGSKA (reference sequence). This CDR3 contains 13 residues.

Concerning this clonotype: This may stem from a read error, because a much larger clone lies one nucleotide away. The CDR3 is CASSYRSEQETQYF. The DNA for the CDR3 is TGTGCCAGCAGCTACCGGTCTGAACAAGAGACCCAGTACTTC. The chain carries TRBV5-6 and TRBJ2-5; D unclear. Trimming left V 3 bases short and J 2 bases short, with 11 bases between. CDR3 length: 14 amino acids. Per germline, CDR1 SGHDT and CDR2 YYEEEE.

A single count supports this clonotype. It may be a read error: a sequence one base away is much more abundant. This sequence joins TRBV24-1 and TRBJ2-1; TRBD2 might be the D (5 bases). This CDR3 contains 15 residues. Germline values: CDR1 KGHDR, CDR2 SFDVKD. The CDR3 region has the DNA TGTTCCACCAGTGATAAAGGGCTAGCTAGTAATGAGCAGTTCTTC. This sequence encodes CSTSDKGLASNEQFF.

At least ten counts were recorded for this clonotype. The genes are TRBV12-3 or TRBV12-4 and TRBJ2-2; TRBD2 agrees at 11 bases. CDR3 length: 16 amino acids. Trimming removed 4 bases from V and 3 bases from J; junction bases left unmatched: 4. The CDR3 region is CASSYSGRGYTGELFF. CDR3 in DNA: TGTGCCAGCAGTTATAGCGGGAGGGGGTACACCGGGGAGCTGTTTTTT.

About this clonotype itself: A junction end diverges from the germline sequence, so it may reflect a read error. This rearrangement joins TRBV20-1 to TRBJ2-1, with D perhaps TRBD2 (6 bases). The CDR3 spans 18 residues. The germline CDR1 and CDR2 sequences are DFQATT and SNEGSKA (reference sequence). Here the CDR3 DNA reads TGCTGTGCTAGAGATCCGTCCCGGAGGGCCGGTGGTTACAATGAGCAGTTCTTC. Its translation: CCARDPSRRAGGYNEQFF.

This clonotype was seen many times. The chain is built from TRBV6-2 or TRBV6-3 and TRBJ2-1, with 7 bases fitting TRBD2. With 5 bases clipped from V and 4 bases from J, the junction kept 8 bases outside the gene matches. This CDR3 region has 15 residues. The germline V gene has CDR1 MNHEY and CDR2 SVGEGT. The CDR3 is CASSQSGKGYNEQFF. The CDR3 region has the DNA TGTGCCAGCAGTCAGAGCGGGAAAGGTTACAATGAGCAGTTCTTC.

In its sample, this clonotype was seen many times. V gene TRBV12-3 or TRBV12-4 combines with J gene TRBJ2-7; D is possibly TRBD1 (6 bases). This CDR3 contains 13 residues. The ends were cut back, 6 bases at V and 4 bases at J, with 13 bases in the middle. The CDR3 loop reads CASRPGTGYEQYF. The CDR3 DNA follows: TGTGCCAGCAGGCCGGGTACAGGGTACGAGCAGTACTTC.

V and J are TRBV13 and TRBJ2-7, with 8 bases lining up with TRBD2. CDR3 length equals 13 residues. Trimming removed 3 bases from V and 7 bases from J; junction bases left unmatched: 5. Looked up from germline, CDR1 is PRHDT and CDR2 is FYEKMQ (reference sequence). CDR3 DNA: TGTGCCAGCAGCTTTACGGGAGGGCGAGAGCAGTACTTC. The encoded protein is CASSFTGGREQYF. Filled out from reference TRBV13 and TRBJ2-7, the complete variable domain reads AAGVIQSPRHLIKEKRETATLKCYPIPRHDTVYWYQQGPGQDPQFLISFYEKMQSDKGSIPDRFSAQQFSDYHSELNMSSLELGDSALYFCASSFTGGREQYFGPGTRLTVT.

There are many counts of this clonotype. V usage is TRBV20-1 and J usage is TRBJ2-2; D could derive from TRBD1 or TRBD2 (5 bases each). Per germline, CDR1 DFQATT and CDR2 SNEGSKA (reference sequence). Trimming removed 1 base at V and 6 bases at J, with 12 bases between. The CDR3 sequence is 14 residues long. DNA for the CDR3: TGCAGTGCTAGAGGGGGCAGCGGATCCGGGGAGCTGTTTTTT. Amino acids: CSARGGSGSGELFF.

In its sample, this clonotype was seen many times. V usage is TRBV7-2 and J usage is TRBJ2-1; the match to TRBD2 covers 8 bases. The CDR3 length is 12 residues. Germline values: CDR1 SGHTA, CDR2 FQGNSA. Trimming cost V 3 bases and J 12 bases; bases outside gene matches: 4. The CDR3 DNA sequence: TGTGCCAGCAGCTTCGGGACTAGGGGGCAGTTCTTC. Translation: CASSFGTRGQFF. The full variable domain, in which reference TRBV7-2 and TRBJ2-1 provide the parts outside the CDR3, is GAGVSQSPSNKVTEKGKDVELRCDPISGHTALYWYRQSLGQGLEFLIYFQGNSAPDKSGLPSDRFSAERTGGSVSTLTIQRTQQEDSAVYLCASSFGTRGQFFGPGTRLTVL.

The sample holds many counts of this clonotype. V usage is TRBV4-2 and J usage is TRBJ2-1; no firm D call. This CDR3 has 12 residues. Trimming removed 8 bases at V and 5 bases at J, with 10 bases between. The V gene's germline CDR1 is LGHNA and CDR2 YNFKEQ. The CDR3, as DNA: TGTGCCAGCTCGCGGACCGACAATGAGCAGTTCTTC. Amino acids: CASSRTDNEQFF.

This clonotype was seen ten or more times. The rearrangement uses TRBV20-1 and TRBJ1-2; D ambiguous. This CDR3 region has 12 residues. Germline V gene data show CDR1 as DFQATT and CDR2 as SNEGSKA (reference sequence). Trimming left V 4 bases short and J 4 bases short, with 10 bases between. CDR3 sequence (DNA): TGCAGTGCTATGCCCCGGGGCTATGGCTACACCTTC. Residues: CSAMPRGYGYTF.

This clonotype was recorded at least ten times. The V and J genes are TRBV7-2 and TRBJ1-2, with TRBD1 as a possible D gene (5 bases). Trimming removed 1 base at V and 4 bases at J, with 10 bases between. This CDR3 is 14 amino acids long. Germline V gene sequence: CDR1 SGHTA, CDR2 FQGNSA. The chain's CDR3 is CASSLGGVGYGYTF. DNA for the CDR3: TGTGCCAGCAGCTTAGGAGGGGTTGGCTATGGCTACACCTTC.

This clonotype was counted at least ten times. This chain links TRBV4-3 with TRBJ2-3; maybe TRBD2 (5 bases). Looked up from germline, CDR1 is LGHNA and CDR2 is YSLEER. The CDR3 is 15 amino acids. Trimming cost V 4 bases and J 0 bases, with 11 bases left between them. CDR3 coding DNA: TGCGCCAGCAGCCCGGGATCCCGAAGCACAGATACGCAGTATTTT. This gives the protein CASSPGSRSTDTQYF.

This clonotype was counted between two and nine times. The rearrangement links TRBV20-1 to TRBJ1-2; perhaps TRBD1 as D (5 bases). The CDR3 totals 13 residues. Germline CDR1 is DFQATT and CDR2 is SNEGSKA (reference sequence). Trimming removed 3 bases at V and 4 bases at J, with 12 bases between. The CDR3 DNA follows: TGCAGTGCTAGGTCTGGGGCGAGCTATGGCTACACCTTC. Residues: CSARSGASYGYTF.

This clonotype has more than one count but fewer than ten. This chain's CDR3 is CASSLSDAGELFF. The DNA for the CDR3 is TGTGCCAGCAGCCTTAGCGATGCGGGGGAGCTGTTTTTT. The V gene is TRBV5-4, the J gene TRBJ2-2; D is possibly TRBD2 (5 bases). This CDR3 is 13 amino acids long. Germline CDR1 SGHNT, CDR2 YYREEE (reference sequence). V lost 4 bases and J lost 8, with 12 bases in between.

The V and J genes are TRBV18 and TRBJ1-1, with D tentatively TRBD1 (5 bases). The V end was cut by 3 bases, the J end by 6 bases, with 14 bases between. CDR3 length: 14 amino acids. The V gene's germline CDR1 is KGHSH and CDR2 LQKENI. CDR3 nucleotides: TGTGCCAGCTCACCGGTCAGGGTGGACCCTGAAGCTTTCTTT. Translation: CASSPVRVDPEAFF.

This clonotype was found many times. The chain combines TRBV20-1 with TRBJ2-3; TRBD2 aligns across 11 bases. The V gene's germline CDR1 is DFQATT and CDR2 SNEGSKA (reference sequence). Trimming took 2 bases from V and 2 from J; bases not matched to a gene: 9. The CDR3 has 17 residues. The CDR3 DNA sequence: TGCAGTGCTAGACTAGCGGGAGGCCGACGTGTCACAGATACGCAGTATTTT. It is translated as CSARLAGGRRVTDTQYF.

This clonotype was detected ten times or more. The rearrangement links TRBV3-1 to TRBJ2-5, with 7 positions matching TRBD2. The CDR3 is 15 residues long. V lost 4 bases to trimming and J lost 0 bases; unmatched junction nucleotides: 5. CDR1 is LGHDT and CDR2 is YNNKEL in the germline V gene (reference sequence). CDR3 coding DNA: TGTGCCAGCAGCCGGGACTACCGAAACCAAGAGACCCAGTACTTC. This encodes CASSRDYRNQETQYF.

There are many counts of this clonotype. The CDR3 loop reads CASSYDGKSYEQYF. The CDR3 DNA reads TGTGCCAGCAGTTACGACGGGAAGTCCTACGAGCAGTACTTC. The V and J genes are TRBV6-5 and TRBJ2-7; TRBD2 is a possible D gene (5 bases). The CDR3 length is 14 residues. Trimming cost V 2 bases and J 1 base, with 9 bases left between them. The germline gives CDR1 MNHEY, CDR2 SVGAGI.

Many counts were recorded for this clonotype. The gene calls are TRBV29-1 and TRBJ2-3; D remains unclear. The CDR3 consists of 14 residues. Per germline, CDR1 SQVTM and CDR2 ANQGSEA. Trimming took 6 bases from V and 4 from J, leaving 17 bases between them. CDR3 sequence (DNA): TGCAGCGTCGACGACACTGGTGGGTCAGATACGCAGTATTTT. It yields the protein CSVDDTGGSDTQYF.

Many counts were recorded for this clonotype. The chain has TRBV5-1 and TRBJ2-3; the D gene is possibly TRBD1 (6 bases). The CDR3 has 13 amino acids. Germline CDR1 and CDR2: SGHRS and YFSETQ. Trimming removed 6 bases at V and 2 bases at J, with 10 bases between. The CDR3: CASKQGDTDTQYF. DNA for the CDR3: TGCGCCAGCAAACAGGGCGACACAGATACGCAGTATTTT.

In this sample, this clonotype turned up many times. This chain joins TRBV7-2 and TRBJ2-3; D is perhaps TRBD2 (5 bases). The CDR3 runs 15 residues. Trimming left V 2 bases short and J 3 bases short, with 12 bases between. Germline CDR1 and CDR2: SGHTA and FQGNSA. CDR3 nucleotides: TGTGCCAGCAGCTTACTAGCAGGAGGAACAGATACGCAGTATTTT. Residues: CASSLLAGGTDTQYF.